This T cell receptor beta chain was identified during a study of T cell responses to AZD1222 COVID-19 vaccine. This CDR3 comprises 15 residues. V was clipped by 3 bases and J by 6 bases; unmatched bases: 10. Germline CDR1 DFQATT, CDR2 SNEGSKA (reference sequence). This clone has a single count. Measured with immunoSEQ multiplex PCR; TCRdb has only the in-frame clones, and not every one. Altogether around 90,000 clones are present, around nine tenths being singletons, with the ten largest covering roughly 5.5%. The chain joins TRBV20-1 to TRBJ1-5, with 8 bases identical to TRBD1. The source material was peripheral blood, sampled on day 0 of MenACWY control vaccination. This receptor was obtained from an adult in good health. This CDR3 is CSASVPGDRTQPQHF. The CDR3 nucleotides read TGCAGTGCTAGTGTTCCCGGGGACAGGACTCAGCCCCAGCATTTT.